The 28 T cell receptor beta chains presented below share a single source sample, sequenced in a study of Graves' ophthalmopathy and Graves' hyperthyroidism (dated by TCRdb to 2017 to 2018). The instrument was an Illumina HiSeq 2000. TCR beta CDR3 regions were amplified from RNA transcripts for repertoire sequencing. HTBI primers and the Qiagen OneStep RT-PCR kit were used in a first-round RT-PCR, which was followed by a second-round multiplex PCR, size selection and purification. Starting from the raw public reads, TCRdb applied fastp trimming at Q25, assembled clones with MiXCR and retained in-frame beta chains. Each record represents a unique CDR3 protein, reported with the most common genes and DNA among its rows. Counted in this sample were approximately 700,000 distinct CDR3 sequences; approximately 40% of them appeared once. Around 40% of the sample is taken by the ten largest. The sequenced material came from peripheral blood. These receptor sequences come from an adult man with Graves' ophthalmopathy.

The chain recombines TRBV29-1 with TRBJ1-1; 9 nucleotides agree with TRBD1. Unmatched junction bases numbered 10, after V lost 3 bases and J lost 14 bases. Looked up from germline, CDR1 is SQVTM and CDR2 is ANQGSEA. The CDR3 extends over 12 amino acids. The CDR3 here is CSVDTSGTGLFF. The CDR3, as DNA: TGCAGCGTTGATACTAGCGGGACAGGGCTGTTCTTT.

A note on this clonotype: An end of the junction does not agree with germline; a read error may underlie this. V and J are TRBV24-1 and TRBJ1-5; the match to TRBD1 covers 10 bases. The CDR3 is made up of 16 amino acids. The germline CDR1 and CDR2 sequences are KGHDR and SFDVKD. In nucleotides, the CDR3 is TGTGCCAGCAGTTACCCCAGACAGGGGGCAAATCAGCCCCAGCATTTT. This codes for CASSYPRQGANQPQHF.

This clonotype was counted a single time. Compared with germline, one end of the junction differs, possibly owing to a read error. This rearrangement joins TRBV10-2 to TRBJ1-2; 7 bases match TRBD1. CDR3 length equals 15 residues. Germline CDR1 reads WSHSY; CDR2 reads SAAADI. This chain's CDR3 is CASHTDRVTNYGYTF. The CDR3 DNA reads as TGTGCCAGCCATACTGACAGGGTAACTAACTATGGCTACACCTTC.

This clonotype has only a few counts. This sequence joins TRBV7-3 and TRBJ1-1; the D is unclear. Per germline, CDR1 SGHTA and CDR2 FQGTGA. V lost 5 bases and J lost 0, with 16 bases in between. The length of the CDR3 is 16 residues. The CDR3 DNA follows: TGTGCCAGCAGCCATGAGCGAGGCGCCATGAACACTGAAGCTTTCTTT. Its protein is CASSHERGAMNTEAFF. The variable domain in full, with the rest retrieved from reference TRBV7-3 and TRBJ1-1, is GAGVSQTPSNKVTEKGKYVELRCDPISGHTALYWYRQSLGQGPEFLIYFQGTGAADDSGLPNDRFFAVRPEGSVSTLKIQRTERGDSAVYLCASSHERGAMNTEAFFGQGTRLTVV.

The chain joins TRBV12-3 or TRBV12-4 to TRBJ2-7; 8 bases line up with TRBD1. This CDR3 has 14 residues. V shed 3 bases, J shed 6 bases, and the junction held 7 bases outside the gene matches. The CDR3 region is CASSLETGVVEQYF. The CDR3 DNA reads TGTGCCAGCAGTTTGGAGACAGGGGTAGTCGAGCAGTACTTC.

This clonotype has only a few counts. The chain uses TRBV7-9 and TRBJ2-5, with 12 bases matching TRBD2. Germline V lookup: CDR1 SEHNR, CDR2 FQNEAQ (reference sequence). V lost 3 bases, J lost 5 bases, and 7 bases stayed unmatched. CDR3 length: 16 amino acids. CDR3 bases: TGTGCCAGCAGCTTGGGTCTAGCGGGGGGGGCTGAGACCCAGTACTTC. It yields the protein CASSLGLAGGAETQYF. Full variable domain (remainder filled in from reference TRBV7-9 and TRBJ2-5): DTGVSQNPRHKITKRGQNVTFRCDPISEHNRLYWYRQTLGQGPEFLTYFQNEAQLEKSRLLSDRFSAERPKGSFSTLEIQRTEQGDSAMYLCASSLGLAGGAETQYFGPGTRLLVL.

This clonotype has a single count. Being one base from a much bigger clone, this may be a read error. The rearrangement joins TRBV10-2 to TRBJ2-7; possibly TRBD2 for D (5 bases). The CDR3 extends over 13 amino acids. The V gene's germline CDR1 is WSHSY and CDR2 SAAADI. V was cut by 4 bases and J by 4 bases, with 11 bases left in between. Here the CDR3 reads CASSGTRWYEQYF. CDR3 DNA: TGCGCCAGCAGTGGTACTAGATGGTACGAGCAGTACTTC.

The rearrangement links TRBV7-9 to TRBJ1-1; no reliable D call. This CDR3 is built from 14 residues. Per germline, CDR1 SEHNR and CDR2 FQNEAQ (reference sequence). Trimming stripped 5 bases from V and 6 bases from J, with 16 bases between. This CDR3 is CASSVRPGSPEAFF. The DNA for the CDR3 is TGTGCCAGCAGCGTCAGACCCGGGAGCCCTGAAGCTTTCTTT.

For this clonotype: Sequence at one end of the junction differs from germline and may be a read error. The rearrangement links TRBV24-1 to TRBJ1-5, with 9 positions matching TRBD1. Germline V gene sequence: CDR1 KGHDR, CDR2 SFDVKD. This CDR3 has 14 residues. The CDR3 loop reads CASSMGQGFQPQHF. CDR3 in DNA: TGTGCCAGCAGTATGGGACAGGGTTTCCAGCCCCAGCATTTT.

This clonotype turned up a few times. J is TRBJ2-7 and V is TRBV4-1; 10 bases are a match to TRBD1. V gave up 0 bases and J gave up 3 bases; unmatched junction bases: 8. Germline-derived CDR1 and CDR2 are MGHRA and YSYEKL. This CDR3 has 17 amino acids. The CDR3 protein is CASSQDNSWDRGYEQYF. In DNA form, the CDR3 reads TGCGCCAGCAGCCAAGATAATTCATGGGACAGGGGCTACGAGCAGTACTTC.

This clonotype was seen a few times. The chain joins TRBV6-6 to TRBJ2-5, with 7 bases aligning to TRBD2. CDR3 length: 13 amino acids. CDR1 and CDR2 (germline): MNHNY, SVGAGI (reference sequence). V lost 4 bases and J lost 7; bases outside the gene matches: 6. Written as DNA, the CDR3 is TGTGCCAGCAGTTCAGGACTAGGGGTGACCCAGTACTTC. It specifies CASSSGLGVTQYF.

A few counts support this clonotype. The chain couples TRBV2 to TRBJ1-1; D might be TRBD1 (6 bases). Germline V CDR1 and CDR2: SNHLY, FYNNEI. This CDR3 region has 16 residues. V was pared by 9 bases and J by 4 bases, with 24 bases between. The CDR3 loop is CASSPTGGGFGTEAFF. CDR3 DNA sequence: TGTGCCAGTAGTCCAACGGGAGGGGGTTTCGGCACTGAAGCTTTCTTT.

With regard to this clonotype: The junction departs from the called germline gene at one end, perhaps through a read error. The CDR3 spells CATSSRTGAFYEQYF. In DNA form, the CDR3 reads TGTGCCACCAGTTCGAGGACAGGGGCCTTCTACGAGCAGTACTTC. This chain connects TRBV28 to TRBJ2-7; 9 bases fit TRBD1. The length of the CDR3 is 15 residues. Germline CDR1 is MDHEN and CDR2 is SYDVKM.

The table lists this clonotype with a few counts. The chain uses TRBV9 and TRBJ2-7; D gene unclear. The CDR3 runs 15 residues. The V end lost 0 bases, the J end lost 2 bases, and 12 bases lay between the germline ends. CDR1 SGDLS and CDR2 YYNGEE come from the germline V gene. CDR3: CASSVGMGLTYEQYF. CDR3 nucleotide sequence: TGTGCCAGCAGCGTAGGGATGGGGTTAACCTACGAGCAGTACTTC.

The sample holds many counts of this clonotype. This chain links TRBV7-9 with TRBJ1-3; D ambiguous. CDR1 and CDR2 (germline): SEHNR, FQNEAQ (reference sequence). V lost 5 bases, J lost 3 bases, and 8 bases lay in between. The CDR3 covers 13 residues. CDR3 coding DNA: TGTGCCAGCAGCAGGAGCGGTGGAAACACCATATATTTT. Amino acids: CASSRSGGNTIYF. The complete variable domain, with remaining parts taken from reference TRBV7-9 and TRBJ1-3, reads DTGVSQNPRHKITKRGQNVTFRCDPISEHNRLYWYRQTLGQGPEFLTYFQNEAQLEKSRLLSDRFSAERPKGSFSTLEIQRTEQGDSAMYLCASSRSGGNTIYFGEGSWLTVV.

Details on this clonotype: A read error may be the cause here, since a much bigger clone is one base away. CDR3 nucleotides: TGTGCCATCAGTGAGTCGGTCCTAGCGGGAGGCTACAAGCAGTACTTC. Translation gives CAISESVLAGGYKQYF. The chain couples TRBV10-3 to TRBJ2-7, with TRBD2 identical over 11 bases. The CDR3 consists of 16 residues. Germline values: CDR1 ENHRY, CDR2 SYGVKD.

The chain employs TRBV7-8 and TRBJ1-1, with D uncertain. The V gene's germline CDR1 is SGHVS and CDR2 FQNEAQ. The CDR3 sequence is 19 residues long. V was pared by 2 bases and J by 0 bases, with 22 bases between. CDR3 residues: CASSLLLGRGSIVNTEAFF. CDR3 nucleotide sequence: TGTGCCAGCAGCTTATTGCTGGGCCGAGGCTCTATAGTGAACACTGAAGCTTTCTTT. Using reference TRBV7-8 and TRBJ1-1 for the parts outside the CDR3, the full variable domain is GAGVSQSPRYKVAKRGQDVALRCDPISGHVSLFWYQQALGQGPEFLTYFQNEAQLDKSGLPSDRFFAERPEGSVSTLKIQRTQQEDSAVYLCASSLLLGRGSIVNTEAFFGQGTRLTVV.

This clonotype was seen a handful of times. The chain carries TRBV11-2 and TRBJ2-7; D is unclear. V lost 0 bases to trimming and J lost 0 bases, with 9 bases between them. The CDR3 spans 15 residues. Looked up from germline, CDR1 is SGHAT and CDR2 is FQNNGV. CDR3 DNA sequence: TGTGCCAGCAGCTTAGATTCCAGTAACTCCTACGAGCAGTACTTC. Its translation: CASSLDSSNSYEQYF.

This chain uses TRBV6-1 with TRBJ1-1; D is perhaps TRBD1 (5 bases). Trimming stripped 6 bases from V and 1 base from J, with 9 bases between. Germline V gene data show CDR1 as MNHNS and CDR2 as SASEGT. This CDR3 has 13 residues. This CDR3 is CASRVTANTEAFF. CDR3 in DNA: TGTGCCAGCAGAGTGACAGCGAACACTGAAGCTTTCTTT.

On this clonotype itself: Just one base apart from a much larger clone, this may be a read error. The V gene is TRBV25-1, the J gene TRBJ2-2, with no clear D. The CDR3 runs 11 residues. Germline V CDR1 and CDR2: MGHDK, SYGVNS. V was shortened by 6 bases and J by 7 bases, with 6 bases between the two germline ends. In DNA, the CDR3 is TGTGCCAGCAGCCAAGGCGGGGAGCTGTTTTTT. Amino acid sequence: CASSQGGELFF. Full variable domain (missing parts from reference TRBV25-1 and TRBJ2-2): EADIYQTPRYLVIGTGKKITLECSQTMGHDKMYWYQQDPGMELHLIHYSYGVNSTEKGDLSSESTVSRIRTEHFPLTLESARPSHTSQYLCASSQGGELFFGEGSRLTVL.

The V gene is TRBV5-8, the J gene TRBJ2-7; 9 bases are a match to TRBD2. Losses at the gene ends were 4 bases for V and 3 bases for J; bases not matched to a gene: 8. Germline V CDR1 and CDR2: SGHTS, YDEGEE. This CDR3 has 15 amino acids. CDR3 protein: CASSAGTSSYYEQYF. DNA for the CDR3: TGTGCCAGCAGCGCCGGGACTAGCAGCTACTACGAGCAGTACTTC.

The chain has TRBV12-5 and TRBJ1-3; D perhaps matches TRBD1 (5 bases). This CDR3 region has 13 residues. Germline V gives CDR1 LGHNT, CDR2 FRNRAP. The germline V and J ends were trimmed by 3 bases and 3 bases, with 6 bases remaining between them. The CDR3 DNA is TGTGCTAGTGGTTTAGACAGTGGAAACACCATATATTTT. Amino acid sequence: CASGLDSGNTIYF.

This clonotype was observed at least ten times. The chain employs TRBV19 and TRBJ1-5; D is perhaps TRBD1 (5 bases). Germline V gene data show CDR1 as LNHDA and CDR2 as SQIVND (reference sequence). The CDR3 sequence is 17 residues long. With 9 bases removed from V and 1 base from J, the gap between germline ends came to 22 bases. CDR3 bases: TGTGCCAGCTCACCCCCGGGGGGGGGAGGGAGCAATCAGCCCCAGCATTTT. Its translation: CASSPPGGGGSNQPQHF.

The V and J genes are TRBV25-1 and TRBJ2-5, with D perhaps TRBD1 (6 bases). The CDR3 sequence is 14 residues long. V shed 5 bases and J shed 5 bases, with 15 bases lying between them. The germline V gene encodes CDR1 MGHDK and CDR2 SYGVNS. Here the CDR3 reads CASSLYGGGETQYF. The CDR3 DNA reads as TGTGCCAGCAGTTTATATGGGGGCGGGGAGACCCAGTACTTC.

This chain uses TRBV12-3 or TRBV12-4 with TRBJ2-2; perhaps TRBD1 as D (6 bases). The V gene lost 8 bases and the J gene lost 4 bases, with 14 bases spanning the gap. The CDR3 sequence is 14 residues long. CDR3 sequence: CASPRTEPTGELFF. The CDR3 DNA follows: TGTGCCAGCCCGCGGACAGAGCCCACCGGGGAGCTGTTTTTT.

There are many counts of this clonotype. The rearrangement uses TRBV20-1 and TRBJ2-7; D is unresolved. V was cut by 4 bases and J by 4 bases, with 20 bases left in between. Per germline, CDR1 DFQATT and CDR2 SNEGSKA (reference sequence). The CDR3 runs to 15 residues. The CDR3 loop is CSAIYTFSVGYEQYF. Written as DNA, the CDR3 is TGCAGTGCTATCTACACCTTTTCGGTTGGGTACGAGCAGTACTTC.

A note on this clonotype: A clone one base away is much larger, so this may be a read error. The chain uses TRBV7-9 and TRBJ2-7; tentatively, D is TRBD2 (6 bases). The germline CDR1 and CDR2 sequences are SEHNR and FQNEAQ (reference sequence). This CDR3 is built from 17 residues. The V and J ends lost 8 bases and 2 bases respectively, with 25 bases between them. This chain's CDR3 is CASGRSVGGDDAYEQYF. The CDR3 region has the DNA TGTGCCAGCGGCCGATCGGTGGGCGGGGATGATGCCTACGAGCAGTACTTC.

The chain employs TRBV25-1 and TRBJ2-3, with D uncertain. This CDR3 comprises 14 residues. With 5 bases removed from V and 5 bases from J, the gap between germline ends came to 14 bases. Germline CDR1 MGHDK, CDR2 SYGVNS. CDR3 in amino acids: CASSQTFLIDTQYF. The CDR3 DNA is TGTGCCAGCAGTCAAACCTTCCTGATAGATACGCAGTATTTT. Full variable domain (rest looked up from reference TRBV25-1 and TRBJ2-3): EADIYQTPRYLVIGTGKKITLECSQTMGHDKMYWYQQDPGMELHLIHYSYGVNSTEKGDLSSESTVSRIRTEHFPLTLESARPSHTSQYLCASSQTFLIDTQYFGPGTRLTVL.